The 14 T cell receptor beta chains presented below share a single source sample, sequenced in a study of blood T cells in healthy people across ages. Next came a second PCR, run for roughly 6 to 11 cycles, which used a sample-barcoded 5' primer along with a J-beta primer mix. TCRdb used MiXCR to reprocess the 5' RACE reads, holding one entry per CDR3 protein. The table has roughly 1.9 million distinct CDR3 sequences, roughly two fifths seen once. Sample: blood. These receptors were collected from a human donor in good health.

The genes are TRBV9 and TRBJ1-2; D might be TRBD1 (5 bases). V was pared by 0 bases and J by 3 bases, with 21 bases between. Germline V gives CDR1 SGDLS, CDR2 YYNGEE. The CDR3 length is 18 residues. The CDR3 bases are TGTGCCAGCAGCGTAGCTGTTGGGGGGGAGAGGGGAGACTATGGCTACACCTTC. Its translation is CASSVAVGGERGDYGYTF.

Only a few counts were recorded for this clonotype. The chain employs TRBV4-3 and TRBJ2-5; 9 bases are shared with TRBD1. CDR1 and CDR2 from the germline V gene are LGHNA and YSLEER. Trimming took 0 bases from V and 5 from J; bases not matched to a gene: 7. There are 16 residues in the CDR3. DNA of the CDR3: TGCGCCAGCAGCCAAGAATCCACAGGGGGCTTCGAGACCCAGTACTTC. Its protein is CASSQESTGGFETQYF.

The sample holds many counts of this clonotype. This chain links TRBV12-3 or TRBV12-4 with TRBJ2-5; D may be TRBD1 (5 bases). V was pared by 6 bases and J by 1 base, with 12 bases between. There are 14 residues in the CDR3. Here the CDR3 DNA reads TGTGCCAGCAGCCCTTTAAGGGGCCAAGAGACCCAGTACTTC. Translated: CASSPLRGQETQYF.

This clonotype was observed at least ten times. V is TRBV29-1 and J is TRBJ2-1, with TRBD1 identical over 12 bases. The length of the CDR3 is 14 residues. Germline V lookup: CDR1 SQVTM, CDR2 ANQGSEA. The junction had 10 bases not matched to a gene; V was cut back by 7 bases and J by 9 bases. The CDR3 nucleotides read TGCAGCGCCGAAAAGGGACAGGGGGCGGGTGAGCAGTTCTTC. Translation: CSAEKGQGAGEQFF.

A note on this clonotype: With a much larger clone just one base away, this may be a read error. The CDR3 nucleotides read TGTGCCAGCAGCTTCCGGCTAGCGGGGGCCCCTAGGGATAAGCAGTTCTTC. Its translation: CASSFRLAGAPRDKQFF. V gene TRBV7-8 combines with J gene TRBJ2-1; 10 bases align to TRBD2. The V gene end was trimmed by 3 bases and the J gene end by 11 bases; junction bases not matched to a gene: 16. Germline assignment: CDR1 SGHVS and CDR2 FQNEAQ. The CDR3 extends over 17 amino acids.

This clonotype was seen more than once but under ten times. This may stem from a read error, because a much larger clone lies one nucleotide away. CDR3 amino acids: CSAPDFSGVGDTQYF. The CDR3 DNA reads as TGCAGTGCCCCCGACTTCTCTGGGGTGGGAGATACGCAGTATTTT. The chain has TRBV20-1 and TRBJ2-3; D is ambiguous. The CDR3 spans 15 residues. Germline V gene data show CDR1 as DFQATT and CDR2 as SNEGSKA (reference sequence). With 6 bases removed from V and 5 bases from J, the gap between germline ends came to 21 bases.

In nucleotides, the CDR3 is TGCAGTGCTAGTAGTAATCTAGGGGGTGGGAATGGCACGGGAGTTAACTATGGCTACACCTTC. Protein product: CSASSNLGGGNGTGVNYGYTF. This chain links TRBV20-1 with TRBJ1-2; a weak D match, TRBD1 (6 bases). Trimming shortened V by 3 bases and J by 1 base, and 33 bases separated the two germline ends. The CDR3 runs to 21 residues. CDR1 and CDR2 (germline): DFQATT, SNEGSKA (reference sequence).

The genes are TRBV5-1 and TRBJ2-7, with D perhaps TRBD2 (5 bases). V dropped 4 bases and J dropped 4 bases, with 18 bases sitting between them. Per the germline V gene, CDR1 is SGHRS and CDR2 is YFSETQ. The CDR3 is 15 amino acids. The CDR3, as DNA: TGCGCCAGCAGCCCCGGCCGGGGAGAAGGATACGAGCAGTACTTC. Its translation: CASSPGRGEGYEQYF.

This clonotype turned up a few times. The CDR3 DNA reads TGCGCCAGCAGCCAAGATGGGGCAGGGGGAGAGACCCAGTACTTC. Translating gives CASSQDGAGGETQYF. J is TRBJ2-5 and V is TRBV4-1, with 7 nucleotides matching TRBD1. V lost 0 bases and J lost 4; bases outside the gene matches: 5. The germline CDR1 and CDR2 sequences are MGHRA and YSYEKL. The CDR3 spans 15 residues.

The rearrangement links TRBV10-3 to TRBJ1-2, with D maybe TRBD1 (6 bases). CDR3 size: 18 residues. V dropped 0 bases and J dropped 5 bases, with 22 bases sitting between them. Germline CDR1 reads ENHRY; CDR2 reads SYGVKD. CDR3: CAISESKIGAGDYYGYTF. The CDR3, as DNA: TGTGCCATCAGTGAGTCGAAGATAGGGGCAGGGGATTATTATGGCTACACCTTC.

This clonotype was seen just once. V is TRBV28 and J is TRBJ2-5; D is undetermined. Deletions cut 8 bases from V and 6 bases from J, with 7 bases between. CDR3 length: 10 amino acids. The germline CDR1 and CDR2 sequences are MDHEN and SYDVKM. This CDR3 reads CASPLKTQYF. The CDR3, as DNA: TGTGCCAGCCCCCTCAAGACCCAGTACTTC.

The chain is built from TRBV28 and TRBJ2-6; no clear D. Per the germline V gene, CDR1 is MDHEN and CDR2 is SYDVKM. The CDR3 sequence is 13 residues long. The ends were cut back, 8 bases at V and 3 bases at J, with 8 bases in the middle. Written as DNA, the CDR3 is TGTGCCAGCCGCAAGGGTGGGGCCAACGTCCTGACTTTC. This gives the protein CASRKGGANVLTF.

The chain links TRBV20-1 to TRBJ2-7, with TRBD1 matching 7 bases. V trimming: 5 bases; J trimming: 1 base; junction bases outside the gene matches: 14. This CDR3 has 16 residues. Germline V gene sequence: CDR1 DFQATT, CDR2 SNEGSKA (reference sequence). The CDR3 here is CSAGSNRGVRSYEQYF. The CDR3 region has the DNA TGCAGTGCTGGATCTAACAGGGGCGTAAGATCCTACGAGCAGTACTTC.

Here the CDR3 DNA reads TGCGCCAGCAGCTTGTCAGGGGCCTATAATTCACCCCTCCACTTT. Its translation is CASSLSGAYNSPLHF. The chain has TRBV5-1 and TRBJ1-6; tentative D call: TRBD1 (6 bases). V gave up 1 base and J gave up 2 bases, with 7 bases separating them. This CDR3 is built from 15 residues. Germline lookup yields CDR1 SGHRS and CDR2 YFSETQ.